This is a list of T cell receptor beta chains from one sample in a study of CD8 T cells in Susac syndrome. TCRdb used MiXCR to reprocess the immunoSEQ multiplex PCR reads, holding one entry per CDR3 protein. The sample shows roughly 150,000 distinct CDR3 sequences, around 96% of them seen only once. Sequenced sample: CD8+ T cells from PBMCs. The receptor set was obtained from a human donor with multiple sclerosis. Each CDR3 is given with its conserved first and last residue. Fields, in order: J gene, clone size, V gene, CDR3 protein. Rows may omit the clone size; those that give it use once, few, many or a size class.

TRBJ2-1 . TRBV6-5 CASSYSRSNEQFF
TRBJ1-6 . TRBV6-5 CASSYSTQGARSPLHF
TRBJ1-2 . TRBV3-1 CASSPRSLRHGYTF
TRBJ1-6 . TRBV27 CASSYGGNSPLHF
TRBJ1-6 . TRBV12-3/TRBV12-4 CASSRGSYNSPLHF
TRBJ1-2 . TRBV20-1 CSAGKWESEVNYGYTF
TRBJ2-3 . TRBV7-6 CASSPRTSGTDTQYF
TRBJ2-1 once TRBV6-5 CASSYSTGFLHNEQFF
TRBJ2-1 . TRBV5-1 CASSLWLAGGGEQFF
TRBJ1-6 . TRBV3-1 CASSPRGIYNSPLHF
TRBJ2-5 . TRBV30 CAWSVGTKRSGTQYF
TRBJ2-1 . TRBV2 CASSWSPDREQFF
TRBJ2-2 . TRBV4-3 CASSQDRGTAQNTGELFF
TRBJ1-2 . TRBV9 CASYSGTGFYGYTF
TRBJ1-5 . TRBV10-3 CAISQTHVTTTSLSNQPQHF
TRBJ2-3 . TRBV6-2/TRBV6-3 CASSYVPRDTQYF
TRBJ1-2 . TRBV29-1 CSVITDRAGGYTF
TRBJ1-2 . TRBV2 CASQGRDRFYGYTF
TRBJ2-7 . TRBV6-2/TRBV6-3 CASSPRPGTGGTQYF
TRBJ1-5 . TRBV20-1 CSAAIRGAGNQPQHF
TRBJ2-2 . TRBV20-1 CSAPVTGELFF
TRBJ2-5 once TRBV28 CASSLGPETQYF
TRBJ1-2 . TRBV4-1 CASSQERGPGYTF
TRBJ2-7 . TRBV20-1 CSARGAEVSYEQYF
TRBJ2-7 . TRBV7-9 CASSLGGPHREQYF
TRBJ2-1 . TRBV7-9 CASSLEYEQFF
TRBJ1-1 . TRBV7-9 CASSSPERDLNTEAFF